Listed here are 26 T cell receptor beta chains from one sample, sequenced in a study of blood T cells in healthy people across ages. Then a second PCR, running about 6 to 12 cycles, was carried out with a sample-barcoded 5' primer and a J-beta primer mix. TCRdb redid the calling of the 5' RACE reads with MiXCR, one entry per CDR3 protein. The sample lists about 750,000 distinct CDR3 sequences, approximately 53% seen once, with about two fifths in the top ten. Material for sequencing was blood. These receptors were collected from a man older than 75 in good health.

This chain joins TRBV29-1 and TRBJ1-2; tentatively, D is TRBD1 (5 bases). Germline V gives CDR1 SQVTM, CDR2 ANQGSEA. Trimming left V 2 bases short and J 8 bases short, with 12 bases between. The CDR3 has 12 residues. The CDR3 bases are TGCAGCGTTGAAACTGGGGGGGGAGGCTACACCTTC. It yields the protein CSVETGGGGYTF.

This clonotype was counted only a few times. The gene calls are TRBV12-3 or TRBV12-4 and TRBJ2-1; 8 nucleotides agree with TRBD2. J was trimmed by 9 bases and V by 6 bases; bases with no gene match: 10. The CDR3 has 14 residues. Here the CDR3 reads CASRRSGLVGEQFF. The CDR3, as DNA: TGTGCCAGCAGACGATCGGGACTAGTTGGTGAGCAGTTCTTC.

This clonotype was recorded a few times. The chain couples TRBV2 to TRBJ1-1; D is perhaps TRBD1 (5 bases). The CDR3 is 13 residues long. Germline V gene sequence: CDR1 SNHLY, CDR2 FYNNEI. V lost 7 bases, J lost 4 bases, and 13 bases lay in between. CDR3 sequence reads: CASTQDRATEAFF. As DNA, the CDR3 is TGTGCCAGCACTCAAGACAGAGCCACTGAAGCTTTCTTT. Supplemented by reference TRBV2 and TRBJ1-1, the full variable domain reads EPEVTQTPSHQVTQMGQEVILRCVPISNHLYFYWYRQILGQKVEFLVSFYNNEISEKSEIFDDQFSVERPDGSNFTLKIRSTKLEDSAMYFCASTQDRATEAFFGQGTRLTVV.

On this clonotype: An end of the junction does not agree with germline; a read error may underlie this. The V call is TRBV12-3 or TRBV12-4, the J call TRBJ2-1; the D gene is possibly TRBD2 (6 bases). This CDR3 is built from 15 residues. The CDR3 protein is CASSLLSGFCNEQFF. For the CDR3, the DNA is TGTGCCAGCAGTTTACTGAGCGGGTTCTGCAATGAGCAGTTCTTT.

This clonotype was picked up a small number of times. V is TRBV7-2 and J is TRBJ2-1; 14 positions match TRBD2. This CDR3 is 17 amino acids long. The V and J ends lost 0 bases and 9 bases, in that order; junction bases with no gene match: 7. Germline V lookup: CDR1 SGHTA, CDR2 FQGNSA. DNA for the CDR3: TGTGCCAGCAGCTTAGCGCCGACTAGCGGGAGGGCCACTGAGCAGTTCTTC. This gives the protein CASSLAPTSGRATEQFF.

J is TRBJ2-7 and V is TRBV29-1; 7 bases line up with TRBD1. The J call may be mistaken, given a closer DNA end match to TRBJ2-5. The CDR3 sequence is 13 residues long. Germline CDR1 and CDR2: SQVTM and ANQGSEA. The CDR3, as DNA: TGCAGCGTTGAGGCCAGGACAGGTGGGACCCAGTACTTC. Translating gives CSVEARTGGTQYF.

This chain uses TRBV10-3 with TRBJ2-3; D is unresolved. CDR1 ENHRY and CDR2 SYGVKD come from the germline V gene. There are 12 residues in the CDR3. The germline V and J ends were trimmed by 6 bases and 5 bases, with 9 bases remaining between them. The CDR3 DNA is TGTGCCATCAGGGGAACGGGAGATACGCAGTATTTT. This encodes CAIRGTGDTQYF.

The V gene is TRBV20-1, the J gene TRBJ1-2, with 9 bases that match TRBD1. V gave up 2 bases and J gave up 7 bases; unmatched junction bases: 5. CDR1 DFQATT and CDR2 SNEGSKA come from the germline V gene (reference sequence). The CDR3 sequence is 13 residues long. CDR3 in DNA: TGCAGTGCTAGATGGGACAGGGACTTTGGCTACACCTTC. Protein: CSARWDRDFGYTF.

This chain uses TRBV6-5 with TRBJ2-1, with 13 bases identical to TRBD2. This CDR3 is built from 15 residues. Germline loops: CDR1 MNHEY, CDR2 SVGAGI. V lost 2 bases to trimming and J lost 8 bases; unmatched junction nucleotides: 3. The CDR3 protein is CASSYRTSGRDEQFF. The CDR3 bases are TGTGCCAGCAGTTACAGGACTAGCGGGAGAGATGAGCAGTTCTTC.

V and J are TRBV10-3 and TRBJ2-4; TRBD2 matches 11 bases. Judging by the DNA end, TRBJ2-7 fits better; the J call may be wrong. CDR1 is ENHRY, CDR2 SYGVKD, per germline. The CDR3 loop spans 19 amino acids. The CDR3 loop reads CAISESVDLSLAGGFEQYF. The CDR3 region has the DNA TGTGCCATCAGTGAGTCAGTTGACCTATCGCTAGCGGGAGGCTTCGAGCAGTACTTC.

There are a few counts of this clonotype. V gene TRBV20-1 combines with J gene TRBJ2-1; 9 bases match TRBD2. The CDR3 is 15 amino acids. Germline V gene sequence: CDR1 DFQATT, CDR2 SNEGSKA (reference sequence). V lost 0 bases and J lost 7; bases outside the gene matches: 7. CDR3 DNA sequence: TGCAGTGCTAGAGATCCCAGCGGGAGGAGTAATGAGCAGTTCTTC. Amino acid sequence: CSARDPSGRSNEQFF.

The chain carries TRBV10-3 and TRBJ1-2, with D maybe TRBD1 (5 bases). The CDR3 runs 11 residues. Germline V CDR1 and CDR2: ENHRY, SYGVKD. V gave up 7 bases and J gave up 4 bases, with 7 bases separating them. In DNA form, the CDR3 reads TGTGCCATCAACGGGGCCTATGGCTACACCTTC. Encoded protein: CAINGAYGYTF.

The sample holds one count of this clonotype. This chain joins TRBV12-3 or TRBV12-4 and TRBJ2-7; a weak D match, TRBD1 (6 bases). The CDR3 sequence is 15 residues long. V was shortened by 1 base and J by 3 bases, with 13 bases between the two germline ends. The chain's CDR3 is CASSLVQGPIYEQYF. In DNA form, the CDR3 reads TGTGCCAGCAGTTTAGTCCAGGGGCCGATCTACGAGCAGTACTTC.

The chain combines TRBV3-1 with TRBJ2-2; D not certain. The V end was cut by 1 base, the J end by 5 bases, with 5 bases between. The germline V gene has CDR1 LGHDT and CDR2 YNNKEL (reference sequence). The CDR3 covers 13 residues. The CDR3 region is CASSQVETGELFF. In nucleotides, the CDR3 is TGTGCCAGCAGCCAAGTGGAGACCGGGGAGCTGTTTTTT.

This clonotype was counted at least ten times. The V call is TRBV29-1, the J call TRBJ2-7; 11 nucleotides match TRBD1. This CDR3 is 15 amino acids long. Trimming removed 6 bases from V and 2 bases from J; junction bases left unmatched: 9. The germline CDR1 and CDR2 sequences are SQVTM and ANQGSEA. The CDR3 DNA reads TGCAGCGTGAAGGACTGGACAGGGGGCCCCTACGAGCAGTACTTC. It encodes CSVKDWTGGPYEQYF.

The rearrangement uses TRBV2 and TRBJ2-3; 9 bases fit TRBD2. The ends lost 6 bases at V and 5 bases at J; junction bases unmatched: 15. CDR3 size: 17 residues. The V gene's germline CDR1 is SNHLY and CDR2 FYNNEI. The CDR3 spells CASRALAGAREVDTQYF. Here the CDR3 DNA reads TGTGCCAGCAGGGCTTTAGCGGGAGCCCGTGAGGTAGATACGCAGTATTTT.

J is TRBJ1-5 and V is TRBV18; D is ambiguous. With 5 bases removed from V and 5 bases from J, the gap between germline ends came to 10 bases. Germline values: CDR1 KGHSH, CDR2 LQKENI. The CDR3 has 13 amino acids. The CDR3 protein is CASSEGPDQPQHF. The CDR3 nucleotides are TGTGCCAGCTCAGAGGGTCCCGATCAGCCCCAGCATTTT.

The CDR3 loop reads CASRAGTSGREETQYF. The CDR3 DNA follows: TGTGCCAGCAGGGCTGGGACTAGCGGGAGGGAAGAGACCCAGTACTTC. The chain links TRBV2 to TRBJ2-5; 16 bases align to TRBD2. The CDR3 covers 16 residues. Germline V gives CDR1 SNHLY, CDR2 FYNNEI. With V trimmed by 6 bases and J by 3 bases, 4 bases remained unmatched.

The chain carries TRBV28 and TRBJ1-5, with 8 bases aligning to TRBD1. CDR1 is MDHEN, CDR2 SYDVKM, per germline. The CDR3 consists of 18 residues. After removal of 3 bases from V and 2 bases from J, the junction contained 12 bases not matched to a gene. CDR3 sequence: CASSLRGQGALGNQPQHF. The CDR3 DNA reads as TGTGCCAGCAGTTTGCGTGGGCAGGGGGCGTTGGGCAATCAGCCCCAGCATTTT.

This clonotype was counted only a few times. The chain employs TRBV7-2 and TRBJ2-5, with 11 bases aligning to TRBD1. Trimming cost V 5 bases and J 6 bases; bases outside gene matches: 5. The CDR3 has 14 amino acids. Per the germline V gene, CDR1 is SGHTA and CDR2 is FQGNSA. CDR3 region: CASSPDRGLKTQYF. As DNA, the CDR3 is TGTGCCAGCAGCCCGGACAGGGGGCTGAAGACCCAGTACTTC.

This clonotype occurred a few times. The chain has TRBV20-1 and TRBJ2-3; TRBD2 matches 7 bases. The CDR3 totals 15 residues. V lost 1 base to trimming and J lost 2 bases; unmatched junction nucleotides: 6. In germline, CDR1 is DFQATT, CDR2 SNEGSKA (reference sequence). Here the CDR3 reads CSARVGAGNTDTQYF. Here the CDR3 DNA reads TGCAGTGCTAGAGTCGGAGCGGGGAACACAGATACGCAGTATTTT.

The rearrangement joins TRBV6-5 to TRBJ1-2, with no clear D. CDR1 and CDR2 (germline): MNHEY, SVGAGI. The CDR3 contains 15 residues. The V and J ends lost 4 bases and 8 bases respectively, with 20 bases between them. The CDR3 here is CASSSQSGLVGGYTF. The CDR3 DNA is TGTGCCAGCAGTTCTCAATCCGGGCTCGTGGGGGGCTACACCTTC.

This rearrangement joins TRBV12-3 or TRBV12-4 to TRBJ2-5; D ambiguous. The CDR3 length is 15 residues. Between the trimmed V and J ends, which lost 1 base and 1 base, there was a span of 10 bases. Here the CDR3 DNA reads TGTGCCAGCAGTTTAGGACGGGCAATCCAAGAGACCCAGTACTTC. Protein sequence: CASSLGRAIQETQYF.

The gene calls are TRBV14 and TRBJ2-1, with 7 bases aligning to TRBD2. The CDR3 consists of 17 residues. Germline CDR1 reads SGHDN; CDR2 reads FVKESK. Germline trimming cut 0 bases from V and 4 bases from J; bases unmatched to any gene: 9. The CDR3 region is CASSQELGGGLYNEQFF. CDR3 sequence (DNA): TGTGCCAGCAGCCAAGAGCTTGGCGGGGGACTTTACAATGAGCAGTTCTTC.

The chain joins TRBV20-1 to TRBJ2-2; 11 bases line up with TRBD1. The germline V gene has CDR1 DFQATT and CDR2 SNEGSKA (reference sequence). CDR3 size: 19 residues. Trimming cost V 2 bases and J 4 bases; bases outside gene matches: 15. CDR3 region: CSARLRGRTGGAFTGELFF. In DNA, the CDR3 is TGCAGTGCTAGACTTAGAGGAAGGACAGGGGGCGCCTTCACCGGGGAGCTGTTTTTT.

CDR3 in amino acids: CASRELAGVSYNEQFF. DNA of the CDR3: TGCGCCAGCAGGGAACTAGCGGGAGTTTCCTACAATGAGCAGTTCTTC. The genes are TRBV5-1 and TRBJ2-1; TRBD2 matches at 11 bases. Per germline, CDR1 SGHRS and CDR2 YFSETQ. The CDR3 has 16 amino acids. J gave up 1 base and V 5 bases, and 5 bases lay outside the gene matches.